This TCR beta chain was documented in a study of regulatory T cells in long-lasting Graves disease. Whole-study context: Persistent cases were those of Graves' disease that involved over 5 years of antithyroid drugs with positive TSH receptor antibodies. General study points: Gene preferences differed: TRBV28, TRBJ1-2, TRBJ2-5 in persistent cases. TCR diversity was lower in persistent Graves' patients than in newly diagnosed ones.

CDR1 is KGHSH and CDR2 is LQKENI in the germline V gene. The CDR3 is 14 amino acids. Trimming shortened V by 3 bases and J by 3 bases, and 12 bases separated the two germline ends. Described time point: persistent/refractory GD, antithyroid drugs over 5 years with positive TRAb. PBMC RNA was the source of the TCR library. For this clonotype: Its target is unknown.

Researchers made TCR beta libraries by using iRepertoire HTBI primers and running Arm-PCR on CDR3 regions. MiXCR, applied by TCRdb to the multiplex PCR reads, yields one record per CDR3 protein. Of fewer than 400,000 distinct CDR3 sequences listed, roughly 20% were seen once; the top ten hold about 20%. This specimen was peripheral blood mononuclear cells (PBMCs), taken when the disease was refractory, from a patient treated with antithyroid drugs. The chain carries TRBV18 and TRBJ2-7; D might be TRBD2 (5 bases). The sequence was collected from a female donor with Graves disease. The CDR3 loop reads CASSPQGSGYEQYF. CDR3 sequence (DNA): TGTGCCAGCTCACCTCAAGGGAGTGGCTACGAGCAGTACTTC.